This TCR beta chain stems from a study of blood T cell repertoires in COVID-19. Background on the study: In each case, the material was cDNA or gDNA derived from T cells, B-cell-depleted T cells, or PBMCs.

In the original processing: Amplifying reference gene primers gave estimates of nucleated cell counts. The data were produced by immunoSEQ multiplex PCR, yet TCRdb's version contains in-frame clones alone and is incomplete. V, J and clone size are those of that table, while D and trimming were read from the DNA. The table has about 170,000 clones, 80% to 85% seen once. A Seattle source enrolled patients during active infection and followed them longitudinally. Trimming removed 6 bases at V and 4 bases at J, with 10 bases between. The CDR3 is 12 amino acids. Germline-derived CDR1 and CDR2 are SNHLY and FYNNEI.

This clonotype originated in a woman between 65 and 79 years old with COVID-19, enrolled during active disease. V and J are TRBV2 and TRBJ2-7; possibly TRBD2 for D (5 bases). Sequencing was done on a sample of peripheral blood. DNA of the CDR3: TGTGCCAGCAGGGGAGACACTTACGAGCAGTACTTC. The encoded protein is CASRGDTYEQYF.